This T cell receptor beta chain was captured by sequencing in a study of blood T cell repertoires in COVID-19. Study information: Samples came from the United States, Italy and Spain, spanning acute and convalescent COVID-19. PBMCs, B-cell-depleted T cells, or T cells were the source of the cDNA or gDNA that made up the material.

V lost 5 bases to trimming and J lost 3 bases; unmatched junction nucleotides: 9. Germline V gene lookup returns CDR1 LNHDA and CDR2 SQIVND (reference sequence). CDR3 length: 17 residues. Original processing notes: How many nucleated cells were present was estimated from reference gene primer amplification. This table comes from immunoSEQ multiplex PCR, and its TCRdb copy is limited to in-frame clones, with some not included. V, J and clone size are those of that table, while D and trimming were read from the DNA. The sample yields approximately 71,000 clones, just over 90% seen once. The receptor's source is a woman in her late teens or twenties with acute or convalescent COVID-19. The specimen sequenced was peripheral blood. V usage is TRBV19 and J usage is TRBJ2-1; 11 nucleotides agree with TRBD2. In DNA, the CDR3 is TGTGCCAGTAGTCACTTGCTAGCGGGAGGACGCTACAATGAGCAGTTCTTC. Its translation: CASSHLLAGGRYNEQFF.